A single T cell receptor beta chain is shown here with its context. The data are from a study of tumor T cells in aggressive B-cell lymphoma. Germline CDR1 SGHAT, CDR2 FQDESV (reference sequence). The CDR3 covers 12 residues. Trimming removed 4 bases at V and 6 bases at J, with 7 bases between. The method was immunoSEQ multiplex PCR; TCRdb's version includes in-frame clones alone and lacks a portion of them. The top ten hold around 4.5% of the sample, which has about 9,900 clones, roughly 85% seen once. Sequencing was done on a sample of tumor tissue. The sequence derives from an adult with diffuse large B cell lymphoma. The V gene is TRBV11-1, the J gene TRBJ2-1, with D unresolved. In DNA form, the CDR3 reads TGTGCCAGCAGCTCTCCCCCCAATGAGCAGTTCTTC. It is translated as CASSSPPNEQFF. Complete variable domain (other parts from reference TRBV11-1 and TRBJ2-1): EAEVAQSPRYKITEKSQAVAFWCDPISGHATLYWYRQILGQGPELLVQFQDESVVDDSQLPKDRFSAERLKGVDSTLKIQPAELGDSAMYLCASSSPPNEQFFGPGTRLTVL.